This entry features one TCR beta chain sequence. This specimen belongs to a study of T cells expressing NK-cell markers. Germline CDR1 and CDR2: DFQATT and SNEGSKA (reference sequence). This CDR3 spans 13 amino acids. From its re-call of the 5' RACE reads, TCRdb lists each CDR3 protein once, without DNA. The sample totals 400,000 to 450,000 distinct CDR3 sequences. The sequence derives from a woman between 18 and 70 years old in good health. Sequencing input: blood T cells: a sorted CD56 or NKG2C T cell subset, CD4+ or CD8+ T cells, or bulk PBMC T cells (not recorded which). The chain employs TRBV20-1 and TRBJ2-1. CDR3 sequence reads: CSATDVVSNEQFF.